This entry lists 8 T cell receptor beta chains sequenced from one sample in a study of cytomegalovirus exposure and HLA in healthy donors. In the PCR, 60 Vbeta and 13 Jbeta primers were used. Measured with immunoSEQ multiplex PCR; TCRdb has only the in-frame clones, and not every one. This table holds approximately 150,000 clones, about 80% found once. What was sequenced was PBMCs. The receptors shown here come from a man aged 35 to 55 in good health and CMV-seronegative.

The chain has TRBV2 and TRBJ2-2, with D unresolved. Trimming took off 7 bases at V and 3 bases at J, with 9 bases between the two ends. Germline V CDR1 and CDR2: SNHLY, FYNNEI. The CDR3 is 13 amino acids. The CDR3 loop reads CASTSGYTGELFF. The CDR3 DNA reads TGTGCCAGCACTTCCGGTTACACCGGGGAGCTGTTTTTT.

The chain couples TRBV27 to TRBJ2-3; 7 nucleotides line up with TRBD2. V dropped 5 bases and J dropped 3; count of bases not matched to a gene: 11. Germline values: CDR1 MNHEY, CDR2 SMNVEV (reference sequence). This CDR3 has 16 residues. CDR3 sequence: CASSPFLAGVTDTQYF. For the CDR3, the DNA is TGTGCCAGCAGTCCCTTCTTGGCGGGGGTGACAGATACGCAGTATTTT.

The chain uses TRBV7-8 and TRBJ2-4, with 10 positions matching TRBD1. V shed 5 bases, J shed 3 bases, and the junction held 13 bases outside the gene matches. This CDR3 is 18 amino acids long. In germline, CDR1 is SGHVS, CDR2 FQNEAQ. In DNA form, the CDR3 reads TGTGCCAGCAGCGCTTCCGGGACAGGGGCGTCGGGCAAAAACATTCAGTACTTC. It translates to CASSASGTGASGKNIQYF. Looking up the rest from reference TRBV7-8 and TRBJ2-4 gives the full variable domain: GAGVSQSPRYKVAKRGQDVALRCDPISGHVSLFWYQQALGQGPEFLTYFQNEAQLDKSGLPSDRFFAERPEGSVSTLKIQRTQQEDSAVYLCASSASGTGASGKNIQYFGAGTRLSVL.

By proportion, this clone is medium-sized. The chain couples TRBV7-9 to TRBJ2-7, with a tentative D call TRBD1 (5 bases). The CDR3 has 18 amino acids. The germline V gene has CDR1 SEHNR and CDR2 FQNEAQ (reference sequence). The germline V and J ends were trimmed by 5 bases and 1 base, with 24 bases remaining between them. In DNA, the CDR3 is TGTGCCAGCAGCCATAACCCGAGGATTCTACAGGAATCCTACGAGCAGTACTTC. It codes for CASSHNPRILQESYEQYF.

This clone has only a few counts. This chain connects TRBV7-9 to TRBJ2-3, with 10 bases that match TRBD2. The trim removed 0 bases at V and 0 bases at J, leaving 6 bases unmatched. Germline V gene sequence: CDR1 SEHNR, CDR2 FQNEAQ (reference sequence). The CDR3 runs to 18 residues. CDR3 bases: TGTGCCAGCAGCTTAGCGCTAGCGGGGGTCCCTAGCACAGATACGCAGTATTTT. Residues: CASSLALAGVPSTDTQYF.

The chain recombines TRBV28 with TRBJ2-7; 7 bases agree with TRBD1. Germline V CDR1 and CDR2: MDHEN, SYDVKM. Losses at the gene ends were 7 bases for V and 3 bases for J; bases not matched to a gene: 6. CDR3 length: 13 amino acids. Here the CDR3 DNA reads TGTGCCAGCACACCGACAGGGTTCTACGAGCAGTACTTC. Translation gives CASTPTGFYEQYF.

This rearrangement joins TRBV29-1 to TRBJ2-5; the D gene is possibly TRBD1 (6 bases). Germline V gene sequence: CDR1 SQVTM, CDR2 ANQGSEA. The CDR3 is made up of 11 amino acids. Trimming cost V 8 bases and J 5 bases, with 12 bases left between them. The CDR3 DNA follows: TGCAGCATAGGGACACTGGAGACCCAGTACTTC. Translation: CSIGTLETQYF.

The rearrangement uses TRBV6-1 and TRBJ2-7, with 9 bases matching TRBD1. J was trimmed by 0 bases and V by 4 bases; bases with no gene match: 10. CDR3 length: 17 residues. Germline CDR1 MNHNS, CDR2 SASEGT. Here the CDR3 reads CASSGDRDLIFSYEQYF. Here the CDR3 DNA reads TGTGCCAGCAGTGGGGACAGGGATTTAATCTTCTCCTACGAGCAGTACTTC.